One sample yielded the 16 T cell receptor beta chains listed below, sequenced in a study of blood T cell repertoires in COVID-19. Here immunoSEQ multiplex PCR was the method, and the copy in TCRdb shows in-frame clones only, minus some. Here the sample spans some 140,000 clones, about 78% being singletons. Sequenced input: peripheral blood. The receptor set was obtained from a man in his sixties who had recovered from COVID-19.

The J gene is TRBJ1-1, the V gene TRBV28; the D is unclear. The V gene's germline CDR1 is MDHEN and CDR2 SYDVKM. V lost 11 bases to trimming and J lost 0 bases, with 10 bases between them. The CDR3 loop spans 12 amino acids. Written as DNA, the CDR3 is TGTGCCGTTGGGCAGTTGAACACTGAAGCTTTCTTT. Its protein is CAVGQLNTEAFF.

In its sample, this clone was seen a few times. J is TRBJ2-1 and V is TRBV19; D is unclear. CDR3 length: 13 amino acids. V lost 6 bases, J lost 4 bases, and 10 bases lay in between. Germline values: CDR1 LNHDA, CDR2 SQIVND (reference sequence). The CDR3 nucleotides read TGTGCCAGTAGCGGGTCGCGATACAATGAGCAGTTCTTC. Translation: CASSGSRYNEQFF.

The CDR3 sequence: CASSSSTGELFF. The DNA of the CDR3 is TGTGCCAGTAGTTCCTCCACCGGGGAGCTGTTTTTT. V is TRBV19 and J is TRBJ2-2; D is undetermined. Per the germline V gene, CDR1 is LNHDA and CDR2 is SQIVND (reference sequence). V lost 5 bases and J lost 4, with 5 bases in between. The length of the CDR3 is 12 residues.

This clone was detected a few times. This sequence joins TRBV24-1 and TRBJ2-7; D not resolved. Germline V lookup: CDR1 KGHDR, CDR2 SFDVKD. Trimming removed 2 bases from V and 10 bases from J, with 17 bases in between. The CDR3 is made up of 14 amino acids. The CDR3 loop is CATSDSRVGEPQYF. The CDR3 nucleotides read TGTGCCACCAGTGATTCCCGGGTGGGTGAACCACAGTACTTC.

The J gene is TRBJ2-2, the V gene TRBV6-4; TRBD2 matches 10 bases. The CDR3 totals 15 residues. V gave up 5 bases and J gave up 7 bases; unmatched junction bases: 7. CDR1 and CDR2 (germline): MRHNA, SNTAGT. Here the CDR3 DNA reads TGTGCCAGCAGTCCCCTAGCGGGAGCAATCGGGGAGCTGTTTTTT. It is translated as CASSPLAGAIGELFF.

The V call is TRBV29-1, the J call TRBJ1-1; 7 nucleotides align to TRBD1. In germline, CDR1 is SQVTM, CDR2 ANQGSEA. The CDR3 runs 15 residues. The junction had 10 bases not matched to a gene; V was cut back by 5 bases and J by 1 base. DNA for the CDR3: TGCAGCGTTCTCCCAGGGGGACGACGGAACACTGAAGCTTTCTTT. It encodes CSVLPGGRRNTEAFF.

This chain connects TRBV13 to TRBJ2-1; 11 positions match TRBD2. Germline V gene data show CDR1 as PRHDT and CDR2 as FYEKMQ (reference sequence). The CDR3 runs to 18 residues. J lost 1 base, V lost 4 bases, and 9 bases had no gene match. As DNA, the CDR3 is TGTGCCAGCAGCTCCCAATACGGACTAGCGGGTTCCTACAATGAGCAGTTCTTC. Residues: CASSSQYGLAGSYNEQFF.

This clone is labeled as medium-sized. The chain recombines TRBV6-2 or TRBV6-3 with TRBJ2-1; 7 positions match TRBD2. This CDR3 region has 15 residues. Germline CDR1 MNHEY, CDR2 SVGEGT. Losses at the gene ends were 5 bases for V and 9 bases for J; bases not matched to a gene: 13. CDR3: CASSAHPDGGSEQFF. As DNA, the CDR3 is TGTGCCAGCAGTGCTCACCCTGACGGGGGGTCTGAGCAGTTCTTC.

This chain connects TRBV28 to TRBJ1-5; possible D gene TRBD1, 6 bases. Trimming pared 6 bases from V and 5 bases from J, leaving 14 bases between. CDR3 length equals 14 residues. CDR1 and CDR2 (germline): MDHEN, SYDVKM. For the CDR3, the DNA is TGTGCCAGCAGGCCTAACGGGGGGCATCAGCCCCAGCATTTT. This translates into CASRPNGGHQPQHF. Full variable domain (missing parts from reference TRBV28 and TRBJ1-5): DVKVTQSSRYLVKRTGEKVFLECVQDMDHENMFWYRQDPGLGLRLIYFSYDVKMKEKGDIPEGYSVSREKKERFSLILESASTNQTSMYLCASRPNGGHQPQHFGDGTRLSIL.

The V gene is TRBV27, the J gene TRBJ2-1; 11 bases match TRBD2. Trimming removed 0 bases from V and 10 bases from J; junction bases left unmatched: 8. The CDR3 is 16 residues long. The germline V gene encodes CDR1 MNHEY and CDR2 SMNVEV (reference sequence). The CDR3 DNA reads as TGTGCCAGCAGTTTATCTGGGACTAGCGGTGTTCTGGAGCAGTTCTTC. This gives the protein CASSLSGTSGVLEQFF.

The chain is built from TRBV7-9 and TRBJ2-7; 10 nucleotides align to TRBD2. V gave up 6 bases and J gave up 5 bases; unmatched junction bases: 10. The CDR3 has 15 amino acids. Germline-derived CDR1 and CDR2 are SEHNR and FQNEAQ (reference sequence). The CDR3 protein is CASRPGLALDDEQYF. In nucleotides, the CDR3 is TGTGCCAGCAGACCGGGACTAGCGCTCGATGACGAGCAGTACTTC.

This clone was recorded only once. This chain links TRBV27 with TRBJ1-1; D is possibly TRBD1 (6 bases). Trimming removed 6 bases at V and 8 bases at J, with 16 bases between. CDR1 is MNHEY, CDR2 SMNVEV, per germline (reference sequence). The CDR3 loop spans 13 amino acids. The CDR3, as DNA: TGTGCCAGCAGCGTCCTTGGGCAGGGGGAAGCTTTCTTT. As protein: CASSVLGQGEAFF.

The chain employs TRBV7-2 and TRBJ1-5; D perhaps matches TRBD1 (6 bases). Trimming removed 1 base at V and 5 bases at J, with 12 bases between. This CDR3 contains 15 residues. From germline, CDR1 is SGHTA and CDR2 FQGNSA. CDR3 loop: CASSLGWTDHQPQHF. Written as DNA, the CDR3 is TGTGCCAGCAGCTTAGGTTGGACAGACCATCAGCCCCAGCATTTT.

This clone was observed a handful of times. CDR3 in DNA: TGCGCCAGCAGCCAAGAGATGGGCAACACTGAAGCTTTCTTT. Translation: CASSQEMGNTEAFF. The rearrangement joins TRBV4-1 to TRBJ1-1; D unclear. The V gene's germline CDR1 is MGHRA and CDR2 YSYEKL. Trimming removed 0 bases at V and 2 bases at J, with 7 bases between. This CDR3 region has 14 residues.

This clone was counted a few times. The rearrangement links TRBV9 to TRBJ2-7; 8 nucleotides agree with TRBD2. Unmatched junction bases numbered 9, after V lost 4 bases and J lost 0 bases. This CDR3 comprises 16 residues. Germline V gene sequence: CDR1 SGDLS, CDR2 YYNGEE. The DNA for the CDR3 is TGTGCCAGCAGCTCATTCGGGCGGGAGGACTCCTACGAGCAGTACTTC. Translating gives CASSSFGREDSYEQYF.

The chain carries TRBV5-1 and TRBJ1-2; D is possibly TRBD1 (5 bases). The V end was cut by 1 base, the J end by 6 bases, with 10 bases between. The CDR3 loop spans 13 amino acids. CDR1 and CDR2 (germline): SGHRS, YFSETQ. As DNA, the CDR3 is TGCGCCAGCAGCTTGAAAGGGGAACATGGCTACACCTTC. Its translation is CASSLKGEHGYTF.